This TCR beta chain is from a study of regulatory T cells in long-lasting Graves disease. This clonotype was observed a few times. CDR3-region Arm-PCR and iRepertoire HTBI primers produced the TCR beta libraries. TCRdb re-called the multiplex PCR reads with MiXCR, one entry per CDR3 protein. The sample consists of around 460,000 distinct CDR3 sequences, approximately 22% of them appearing once. Regarding time point: persistent/refractory GD, antithyroid drugs over 5 years with positive TRAb. There was RNA extracted from PBMCs, and the TCR library was made from it. This CDR3 has 13 residues. CDR1 is SGHKS and CDR2 is YYEKEE in the germline V gene (reference sequence). Deletions cut 6 bases from V and 7 bases from J, with 17 bases between.

J is TRBJ2-7 and V is TRBV5-5; TRBD2 is a possible D gene (6 bases). This specimen consisted of peripheral blood mononuclear cells (PBMCs), obtained when the disease was refractory, from a patient treated with antithyroid drugs. The TCR was taken from a female donor with Graves disease. The CDR3 spells CASNGRTAGEQYF. CDR3 nucleotide sequence: TGTGCCAGCAATGGGAGGACCGCGGGTGAGCAGTACTTC.